This passage covers 5 T cell receptor beta chains from one sample sequenced in a study of cytomegalovirus exposure and HLA in healthy donors. With 60 Vbeta and 13 Jbeta primers, the PCR was carried out. Clones were read by immunoSEQ multiplex PCR, and TCRdb kept only the in-frame ones, dropping some. The sample holds about 190,000 clones, more than 65% seen once. Specimen: PBMCs. The source is a man in his forties or fifties in good health and CMV-seronegative.

The V call is TRBV5-6, the J call TRBJ1-4; weak D call: TRBD1 (6 bases). The V end was cut by 6 bases, the J end by 4 bases, with 22 bases between. Germline V CDR1 and CDR2: SGHDT, YYEEEE. The CDR3 totals 17 residues. The CDR3, as DNA: TGTGCCAGCAACACCAGGGGTGAGACAGTTTATAATGAAAAACTGTTTTTT. This translates into CASNTRGETVYNEKLFF.

This clone was observed a handful of times. The V call is TRBV5-4, the J call TRBJ2-5; the match to TRBD1 covers 9 bases. Per germline, CDR1 SGHNT and CDR2 YYREEE (reference sequence). This CDR3 has 14 residues. Unmatched junction bases numbered 5, after V lost 4 bases and J lost 4 bases. The CDR3 sequence: CASSTGQGRETQYF. The DNA for the CDR3 is TGTGCCAGCAGCACCGGACAGGGGCGAGAGACCCAGTACTTC.

The V call is TRBV13, the J call TRBJ1-1; perhaps TRBD1 as D (5 bases). The CDR3 spans 12 residues. Germline loops: CDR1 PRHDT, CDR2 FYEKMQ (reference sequence). Between the trimmed V and J ends, which lost 4 bases and 4 bases, there was a span of 7 bases. The CDR3: CASSWGGTEAFF. Here the CDR3 DNA reads TGTGCCAGCAGCTGGGGCGGCACTGAAGCTTTCTTT. The full variable domain, with the rest looked up from reference TRBV13 and TRBJ1-1, is AAGVIQSPRHLIKEKRETATLKCYPIPRHDTVYWYQQGPGQDPQFLISFYEKMQSDKGSIPDRFSAQQFSDYHSELNMSSLELGDSALYFCASSWGGTEAFFGQGTRLTVV.

This clone was counted once. V is TRBV27 and J is TRBJ1-2; 8 bases are a match to TRBD1. The junction had 9 bases not matched to a gene; V was cut back by 3 bases and J by 6 bases. Germline assignment: CDR1 MNHEY and CDR2 SMNVEV (reference sequence). The CDR3 loop spans 15 amino acids. CDR3 in amino acids: CASSFQRTGSNGYTF. Written as DNA, the CDR3 is TGTGCCAGCAGTTTTCAGAGGACAGGGAGCAATGGCTACACCTTC.

The rearrangement links TRBV7-9 to TRBJ1-1; the match to TRBD1 covers 7 bases. The CDR3 sequence is 16 residues long. J was trimmed by 4 bases and V by 5 bases; bases with no gene match: 13. CDR1 and CDR2 from the germline V gene are SEHNR and FQNEAQ (reference sequence). CDR3 sequence reads: CASSLRQGHRFTEAFF. The CDR3 region has the DNA TGTGCCAGCAGCCTGAGACAGGGCCATAGGTTCACTGAAGCTTTCTTT.